This is a list of T cell receptor beta chains from one sample in a study of OX40 agonist ivuxolimab in advanced cancers. Assay: immunoSEQ multiplex PCR; the TCRdb copy retains only in-frame clones and omits some. Here the sample spans 15,000 to 20,000 clones, around 82% being singletons. The starting material was CD4+ or CD8+ T cells sorted from blood, obtained in a trial of the OX40 agonist ivuxolimab. These receptors were taken from an adult with an advanced solid tumor such as melanoma, head and neck, liver or kidney cancer. Each CDR3 is given with its conserved first and last residue. D genes are given only for firm matches. A clone size is listed for some rows: how often the clone was seen (once, few, many), or a class if it is expanded.

>.|TRBV2|.|TRBJ1-5
TGTGCCAGCAGTGAGGGCCTATCCGGCAATCAGCCCCAGCATTTT
CASSEGLSGNQPQHF
>.|TRBV5-1|few|TRBJ2-7
TGCGCCAGCAGCTCCCAGTCCGGCTACGAGCAGTACTTC
CASSSQSGYEQYF
>.|TRBV19|once|TRBJ2-1
TGTGCCAGTAGTTCGCAGGGTTCCTACAATGAGCAGTTCTTC
CASSSQGSYNEQFF
>.|TRBV28|.|TRBJ2-1
TGTGCCAGCATTTCTTACAATGAGCAGTTCTTC
CASISYNEQFF
>TRBD2|TRBV4-1|.|TRBJ2-5
TGCGCCAGCAGCCAAACGGAGCGGGAGGGCCCTCGGGAGACCCAGTACTTC
CASSQTEREGPRETQYF
>TRBD1|TRBV5-4|.|TRBJ2-5
TGTGCCAGCAGCCCCGACAGGGTGGGAGAGCAGTACTTC
CASSPDRVGEQYF
>TRBD1|TRBV5-1|.|TRBJ2-7
TGCGCCAGCAGCGCGGGACAGGTCAACGAGCAGTACTTC
CASSAGQVNEQYF
>.|TRBV5-6|few|TRBJ1-5
TGTGCCAGCAGCCTAACCGCTGGGGCCCAGCATTTT
CASSLTAGAQHF
>.|TRBV6-6|.|TRBJ2-3
TGTGCCAGCACTGACTCACCAGATACGCAGTATTTT
CASTDSPDTQYF
>TRBD2|TRBV29-1|.|TRBJ2-7
TGCAGCGCCACCGGGACTAGCGGGATTTACGAGCAGTACTTC
CSATGTSGIYEQYF
>.|TRBV11-2|few|TRBJ2-7
TGTGCCAGCGGGATCTCCTACGAGCAGTACTTC
CASGISYEQYF
>TRBD2|TRBV6-5|.|TRBJ2-1
TGTGCCAGCAGTTCTGGACTAGCAGCGTTCTTC
CASSSGLAAFF
>TRBD1|TRBV29-1|.|TRBJ2-1
TGCAGCGTTGTAAGGGACAGGGCCCACAATGAGCAGTTCTTC
CSVVRDRAHNEQFF
>.|TRBV27|.|TRBJ1-3
TGTGCCAGCACCCTTGACAGTTACTCTGGAAACACCATATATTTT
CASTLDSYSGNTIYF
>.|TRBV28|.|TRBJ1-2
TGTGCCAGCGGACTGCCAGCTAACTATGGCTACACCTTC
CASGLPANYGYTF
>TRBD2|TRBV27|.|TRBJ2-7
TGTGCCAGCAGTCCCCGGGGAGGGACGAGAGACGAGCAGTACTTC
CASSPRGGTRDEQYF
>TRBD2|TRBV5-4|few|TRBJ2-1
TGTGCCAGCAGTAGCGGGGGGGAGCAGTTCTTC
CASSSGGEQFF